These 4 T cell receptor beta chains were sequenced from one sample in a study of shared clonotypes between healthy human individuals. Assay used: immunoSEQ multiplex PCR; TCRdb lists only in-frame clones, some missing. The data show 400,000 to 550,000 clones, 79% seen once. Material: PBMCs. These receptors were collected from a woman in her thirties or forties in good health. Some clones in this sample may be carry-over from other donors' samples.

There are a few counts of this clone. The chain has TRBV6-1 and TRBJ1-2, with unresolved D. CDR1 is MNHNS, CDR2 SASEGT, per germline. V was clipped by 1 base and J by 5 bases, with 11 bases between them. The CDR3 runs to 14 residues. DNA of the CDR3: TGTGCCAGCAGTGAAGATTTTGGCTCGTATGGCTACACCTTC. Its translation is CASSEDFGSYGYTF.

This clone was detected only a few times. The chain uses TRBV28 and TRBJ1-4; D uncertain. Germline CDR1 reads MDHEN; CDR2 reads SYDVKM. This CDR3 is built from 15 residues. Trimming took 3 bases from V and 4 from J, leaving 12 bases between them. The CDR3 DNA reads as TGTGCCAGCAGTTTCAATCTTCGGGATAATGAAAAACTGTTTTTT. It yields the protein CASSFNLRDNEKLFF.

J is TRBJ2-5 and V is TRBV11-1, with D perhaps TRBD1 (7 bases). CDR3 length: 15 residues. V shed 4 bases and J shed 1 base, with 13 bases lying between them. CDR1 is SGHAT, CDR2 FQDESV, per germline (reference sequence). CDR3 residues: CASSSRGTVQETQYF. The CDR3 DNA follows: TGTGCCAGCAGCTCTCGCGGGACAGTCCAAGAGACCCAGTACTTC. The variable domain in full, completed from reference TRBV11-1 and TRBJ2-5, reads EAEVAQSPRYKITEKSQAVAFWCDPISGHATLYWYRQILGQGPELLVQFQDESVVDDSQLPKDRFSAERLKGVDSTLKIQPAELGDSAMYLCASSSRGTVQETQYFGPGTRLLVL.

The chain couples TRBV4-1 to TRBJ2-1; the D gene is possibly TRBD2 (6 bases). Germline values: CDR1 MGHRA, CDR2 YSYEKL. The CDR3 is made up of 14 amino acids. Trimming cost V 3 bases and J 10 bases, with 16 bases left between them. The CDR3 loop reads CASSQGLFQSEQFF. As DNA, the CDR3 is TGCGCCAGCAGCCAGGGACTCTTCCAAAGCGAGCAGTTCTTC.